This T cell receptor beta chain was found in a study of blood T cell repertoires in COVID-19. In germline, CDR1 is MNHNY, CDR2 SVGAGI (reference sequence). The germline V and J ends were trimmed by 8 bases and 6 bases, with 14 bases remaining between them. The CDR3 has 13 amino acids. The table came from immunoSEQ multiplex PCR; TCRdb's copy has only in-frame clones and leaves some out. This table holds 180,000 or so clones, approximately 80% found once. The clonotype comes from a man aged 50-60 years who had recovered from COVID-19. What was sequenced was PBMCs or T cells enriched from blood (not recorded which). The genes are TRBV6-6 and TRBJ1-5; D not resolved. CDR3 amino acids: CASLERESQPQHF. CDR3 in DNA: TGTGCCAGCTTGGAAAGGGAGAGTCAGCCCCAGCATTTT.